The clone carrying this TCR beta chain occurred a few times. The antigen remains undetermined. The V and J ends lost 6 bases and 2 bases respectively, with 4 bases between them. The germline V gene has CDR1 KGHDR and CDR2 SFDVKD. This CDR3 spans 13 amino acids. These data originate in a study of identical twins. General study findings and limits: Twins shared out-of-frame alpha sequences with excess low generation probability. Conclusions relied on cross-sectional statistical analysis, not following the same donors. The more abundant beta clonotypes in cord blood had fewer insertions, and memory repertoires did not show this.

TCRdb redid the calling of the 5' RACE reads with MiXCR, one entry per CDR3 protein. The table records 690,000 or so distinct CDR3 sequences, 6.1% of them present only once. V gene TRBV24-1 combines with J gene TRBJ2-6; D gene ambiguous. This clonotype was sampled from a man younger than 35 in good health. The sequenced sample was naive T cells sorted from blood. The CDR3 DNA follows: TGTGCCACCAGTTTGGCTGGGGCCAACGTCCTGACTTTC. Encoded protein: CATSLAGANVLTF.